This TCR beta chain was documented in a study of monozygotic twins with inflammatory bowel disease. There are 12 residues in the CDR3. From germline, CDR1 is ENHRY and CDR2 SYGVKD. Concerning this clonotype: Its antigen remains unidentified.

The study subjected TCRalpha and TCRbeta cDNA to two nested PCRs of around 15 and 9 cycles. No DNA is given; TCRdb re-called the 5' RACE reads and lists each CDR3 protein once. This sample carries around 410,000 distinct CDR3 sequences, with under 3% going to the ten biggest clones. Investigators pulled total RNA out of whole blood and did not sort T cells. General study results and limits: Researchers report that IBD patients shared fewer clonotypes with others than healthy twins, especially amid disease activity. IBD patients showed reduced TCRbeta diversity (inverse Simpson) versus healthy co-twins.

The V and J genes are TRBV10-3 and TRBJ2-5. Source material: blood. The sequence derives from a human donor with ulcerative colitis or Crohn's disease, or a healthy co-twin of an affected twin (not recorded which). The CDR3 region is CAISANGETQYF.